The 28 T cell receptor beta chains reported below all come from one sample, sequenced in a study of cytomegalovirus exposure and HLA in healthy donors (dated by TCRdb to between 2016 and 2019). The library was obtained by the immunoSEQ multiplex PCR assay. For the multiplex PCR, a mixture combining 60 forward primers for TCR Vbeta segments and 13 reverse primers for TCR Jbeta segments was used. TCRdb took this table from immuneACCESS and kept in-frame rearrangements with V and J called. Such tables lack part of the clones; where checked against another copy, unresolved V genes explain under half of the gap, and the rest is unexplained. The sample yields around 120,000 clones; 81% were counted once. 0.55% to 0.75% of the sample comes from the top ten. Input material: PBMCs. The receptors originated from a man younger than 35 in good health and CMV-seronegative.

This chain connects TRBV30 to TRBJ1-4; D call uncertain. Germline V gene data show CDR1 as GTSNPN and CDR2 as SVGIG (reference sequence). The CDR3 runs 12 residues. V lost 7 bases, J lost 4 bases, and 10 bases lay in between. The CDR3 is CAYRSGNEKLFF. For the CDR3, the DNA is TGTGCCTATCGGAGTGGTAATGAAAAACTGTTTTTT.

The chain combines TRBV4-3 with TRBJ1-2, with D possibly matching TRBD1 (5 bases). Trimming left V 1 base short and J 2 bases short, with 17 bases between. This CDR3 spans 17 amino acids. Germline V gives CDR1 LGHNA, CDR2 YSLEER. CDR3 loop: CASSQVRTFKANYGYTF. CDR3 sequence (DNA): TGCGCCAGCAGCCAAGTTCGGACATTCAAGGCCAACTATGGCTACACCTTC.

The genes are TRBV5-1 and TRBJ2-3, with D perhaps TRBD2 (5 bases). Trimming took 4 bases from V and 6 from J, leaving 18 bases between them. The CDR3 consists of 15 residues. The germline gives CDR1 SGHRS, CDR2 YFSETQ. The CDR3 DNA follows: TGCGCCAGCAGCCCCAAACAACTAGGGCCGGATACGCAGTATTTT. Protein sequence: CASSPKQLGPDTQYF.

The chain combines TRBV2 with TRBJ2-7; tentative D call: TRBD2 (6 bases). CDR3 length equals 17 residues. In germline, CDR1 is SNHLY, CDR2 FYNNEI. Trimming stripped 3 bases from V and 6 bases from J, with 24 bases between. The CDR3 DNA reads TGTGCCAGCAGTGAGGGACGCGGGACGTCAAGAGGGCCCGAGCAGTACTTC. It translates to CASSEGRGTSRGPEQYF.

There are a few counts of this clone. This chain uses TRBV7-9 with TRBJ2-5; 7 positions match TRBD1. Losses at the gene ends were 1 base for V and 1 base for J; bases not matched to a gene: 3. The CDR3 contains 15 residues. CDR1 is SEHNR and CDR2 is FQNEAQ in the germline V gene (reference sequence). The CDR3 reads CASSLEQGIQETQYF. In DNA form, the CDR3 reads TGTGCCAGCAGCTTAGAACAGGGGATCCAAGAGACCCAGTACTTC.

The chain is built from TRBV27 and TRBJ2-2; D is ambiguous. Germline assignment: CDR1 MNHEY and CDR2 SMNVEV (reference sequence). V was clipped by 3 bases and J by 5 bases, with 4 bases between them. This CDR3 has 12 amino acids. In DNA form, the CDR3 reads TGTGCCAGCAGTTTCCCGACCGGGGAGCTGTTTTTT. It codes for CASSFPTGELFF.

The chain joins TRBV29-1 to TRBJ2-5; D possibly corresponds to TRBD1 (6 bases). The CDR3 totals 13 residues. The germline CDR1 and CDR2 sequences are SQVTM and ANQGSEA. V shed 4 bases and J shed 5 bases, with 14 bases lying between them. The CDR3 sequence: CSVGSQGWETQYF. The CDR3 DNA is TGCAGCGTTGGATCACAGGGTTGGGAGACCCAGTACTTC.

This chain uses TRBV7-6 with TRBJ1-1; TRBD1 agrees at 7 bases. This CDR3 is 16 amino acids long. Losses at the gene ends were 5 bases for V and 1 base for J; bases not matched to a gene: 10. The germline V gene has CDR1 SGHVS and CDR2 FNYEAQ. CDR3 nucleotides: TGTGCCAGCAGCACGAGGCGACAGGGTAGGAACACTGAAGCTTTCTTT. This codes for CASSTRRQGRNTEAFF.

CDR3 DNA sequence: TGTGCCAGCAGCGGACTAGCGGGGGGGCCTGGCGAGCAGTACTTC. As protein: CASSGLAGGPGEQYF. This chain joins TRBV6-5 and TRBJ2-7; 15 bases fit TRBD2. This CDR3 spans 15 amino acids. V shed 6 bases and J 6 bases; nucleotides not matched to a gene: 6. Per germline, CDR1 MNHEY and CDR2 SVGAGI.

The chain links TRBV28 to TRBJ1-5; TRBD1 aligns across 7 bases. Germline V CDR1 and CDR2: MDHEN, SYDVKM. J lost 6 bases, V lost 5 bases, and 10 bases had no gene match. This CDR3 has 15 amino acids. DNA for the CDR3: TGTGCCAGCAGTCCGACCCAGGGGGTGATTCAGCCCCAGCATTTT. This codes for CASSPTQGVIQPQHF.

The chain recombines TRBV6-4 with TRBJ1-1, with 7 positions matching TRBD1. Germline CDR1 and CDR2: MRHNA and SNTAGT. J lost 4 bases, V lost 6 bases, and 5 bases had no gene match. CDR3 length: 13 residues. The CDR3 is CASSSGGGTEAFF. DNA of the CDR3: TGTGCCAGCAGCTCAGGGGGAGGCACTGAAGCTTTCTTT.

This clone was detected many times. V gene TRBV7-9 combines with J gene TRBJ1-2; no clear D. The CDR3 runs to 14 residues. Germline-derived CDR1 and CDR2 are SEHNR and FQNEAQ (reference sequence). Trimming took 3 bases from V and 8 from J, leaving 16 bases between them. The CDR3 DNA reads TGTGCCAGCAGCTTGCGGGGAGACCCCGGGGGCTACACCTTC. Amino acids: CASSLRGDPGGYTF.

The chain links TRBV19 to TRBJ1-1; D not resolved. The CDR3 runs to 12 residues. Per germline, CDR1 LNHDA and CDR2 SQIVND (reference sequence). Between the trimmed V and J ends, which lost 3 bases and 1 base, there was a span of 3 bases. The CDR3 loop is CASSIGNTEAFF. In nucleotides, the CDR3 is TGTGCCAGTAGTATCGGGAACACTGAAGCTTTCTTT.

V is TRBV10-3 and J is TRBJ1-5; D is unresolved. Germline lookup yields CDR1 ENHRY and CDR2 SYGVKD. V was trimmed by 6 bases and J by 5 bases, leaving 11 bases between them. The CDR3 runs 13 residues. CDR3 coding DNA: TGTGCCATCAGCCCCTCTATAGATCAGCCCCAGCATTTT. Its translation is CAISPSIDQPQHF.

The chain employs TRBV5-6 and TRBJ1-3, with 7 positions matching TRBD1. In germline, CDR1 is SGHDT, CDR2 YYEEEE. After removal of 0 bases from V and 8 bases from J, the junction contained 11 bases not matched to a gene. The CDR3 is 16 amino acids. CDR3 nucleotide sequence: TGTGCCAGCAGCTTGGACAGGGGAAGGACTGGGTACACCATATATTTT. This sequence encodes CASSLDRGRTGYTIYF.

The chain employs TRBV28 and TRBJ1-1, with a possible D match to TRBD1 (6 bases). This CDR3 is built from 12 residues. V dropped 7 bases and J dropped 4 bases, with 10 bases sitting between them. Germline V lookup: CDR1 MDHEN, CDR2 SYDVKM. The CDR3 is CASIQGFTEAFF. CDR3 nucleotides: TGTGCCAGCATTCAGGGGTTCACTGAAGCTTTCTTT.

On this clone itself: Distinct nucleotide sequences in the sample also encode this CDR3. The CDR3 nucleotides read TGCGCCAGCAGCCGGGACAGGGAAAGTTATAATTCACCCCTCCACTTT. As protein: CASSRDRESYNSPLHF. The chain links TRBV4-3 to TRBJ1-6; TRBD1 agrees at 9 bases. Germline CDR1 reads LGHNA; CDR2 reads YSLEER. The V segment lost 4 bases and the J segment 4 bases; nucleotides outside the gene matches: 5. This CDR3 is 16 amino acids long.

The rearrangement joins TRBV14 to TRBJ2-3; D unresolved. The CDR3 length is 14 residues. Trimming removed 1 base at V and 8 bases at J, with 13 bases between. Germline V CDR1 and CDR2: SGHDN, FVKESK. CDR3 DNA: TGTGCCAGCAGCCAAGCTCTCTCGAGGAGTACGCAGTATTTT. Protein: CASSQALSRSTQYF.

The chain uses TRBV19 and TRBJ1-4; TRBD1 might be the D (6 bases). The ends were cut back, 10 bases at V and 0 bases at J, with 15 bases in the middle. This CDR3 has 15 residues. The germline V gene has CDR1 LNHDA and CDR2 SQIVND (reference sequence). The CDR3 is CATSTGFATNEKLFF. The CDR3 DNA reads TGTGCCACCTCGACAGGTTTTGCAACTAATGAAAAACTGTTTTTT.

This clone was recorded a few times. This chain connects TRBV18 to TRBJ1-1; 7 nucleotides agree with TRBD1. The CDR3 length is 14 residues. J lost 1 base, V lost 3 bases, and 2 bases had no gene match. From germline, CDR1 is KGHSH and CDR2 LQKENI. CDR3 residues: CASSPWTGNTEAFF. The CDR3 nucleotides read TGTGCCAGCTCACCCTGGACAGGGAACACTGAAGCTTTCTTT.

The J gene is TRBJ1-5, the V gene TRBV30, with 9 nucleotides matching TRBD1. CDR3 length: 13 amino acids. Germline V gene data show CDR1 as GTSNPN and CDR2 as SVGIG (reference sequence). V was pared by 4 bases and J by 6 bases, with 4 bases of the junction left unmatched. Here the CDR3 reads CAWNRDRAQPQHF. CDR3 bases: TGTGCCTGGAACCGGGACAGGGCTCAGCCCCAGCATTTT.

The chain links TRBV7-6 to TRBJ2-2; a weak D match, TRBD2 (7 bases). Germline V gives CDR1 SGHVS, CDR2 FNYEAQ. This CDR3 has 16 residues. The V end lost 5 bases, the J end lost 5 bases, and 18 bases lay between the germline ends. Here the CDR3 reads CASSPPSGRGTGELFF. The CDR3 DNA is TGTGCCAGCAGCCCCCCCTCGGGGAGGGGGACCGGGGAGCTGTTTTTT.

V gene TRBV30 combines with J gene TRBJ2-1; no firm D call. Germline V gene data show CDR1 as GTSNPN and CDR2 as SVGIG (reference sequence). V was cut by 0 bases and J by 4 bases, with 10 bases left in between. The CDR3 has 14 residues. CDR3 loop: CAWSVLTEYNEQFF. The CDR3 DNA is TGTGCCTGGAGTGTACTTACAGAATACAATGAGCAGTTCTTC.

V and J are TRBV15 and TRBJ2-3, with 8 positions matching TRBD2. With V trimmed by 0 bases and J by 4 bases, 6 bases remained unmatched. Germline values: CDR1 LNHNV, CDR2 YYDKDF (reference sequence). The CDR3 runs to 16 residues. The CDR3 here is CATSREMSGGADTQYF. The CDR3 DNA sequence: TGTGCCACCAGCAGAGAGATGAGCGGGGGTGCAGATACGCAGTATTTT.

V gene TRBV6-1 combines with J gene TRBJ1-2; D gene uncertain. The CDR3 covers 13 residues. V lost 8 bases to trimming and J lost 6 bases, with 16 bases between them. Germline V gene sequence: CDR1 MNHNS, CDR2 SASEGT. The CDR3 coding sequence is TGTGCCAGCGGACGGAGGGAGATTGATGGCTACACCTTC. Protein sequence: CASGRREIDGYTF.

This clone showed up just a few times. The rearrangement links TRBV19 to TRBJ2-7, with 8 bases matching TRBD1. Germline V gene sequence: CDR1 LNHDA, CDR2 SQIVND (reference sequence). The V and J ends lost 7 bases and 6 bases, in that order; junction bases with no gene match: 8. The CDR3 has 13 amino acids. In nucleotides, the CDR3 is TGTGCCAGTAATTTAGGGACAGGCCTCGAGCAGTACTTC. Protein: CASNLGTGLEQYF. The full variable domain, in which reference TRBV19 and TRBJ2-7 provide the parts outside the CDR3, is DGGITQSPKYLFRKEGQNVTLSCEQNLNHDAMYWYRQDPGQGLRLIYYSQIVNDFQKGDIAEGYSVSREKKESFPLTVTSAQKNPTAFYLCASNLGTGLEQYFGPGTRLTVT.

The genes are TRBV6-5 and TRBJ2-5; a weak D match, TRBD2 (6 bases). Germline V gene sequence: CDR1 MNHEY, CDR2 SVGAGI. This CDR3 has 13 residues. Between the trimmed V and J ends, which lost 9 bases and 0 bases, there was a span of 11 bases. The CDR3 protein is CASAGSYQETQYF. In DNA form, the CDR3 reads TGTGCCAGTGCGGGGTCGTACCAAGAGACCCAGTACTTC.

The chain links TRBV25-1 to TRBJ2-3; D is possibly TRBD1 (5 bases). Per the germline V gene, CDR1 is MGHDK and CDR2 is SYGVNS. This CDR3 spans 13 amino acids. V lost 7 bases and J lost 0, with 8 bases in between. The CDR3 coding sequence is TGTGCCAGCAAACAGGTTAGCACAGATACGCAGTATTTT. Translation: CASKQVSTDTQYF.